This T cell receptor (beta chain) came from a study of a mutant IDH1 vaccine in newly diagnosed glioma (dated by TCRdb to the early 2020s). With respect to the entire study: Across visits V03 through V10, patients got a total of eight vaccinations, given in weeks 1, 3, 5, 7, 11, 15, 19 and 23. Vaccination was initiated 4-6 weeks after radiotherapy alone, or concurrently with temozolomide cycles in the chemotherapy-containing groups. The roughly 30 treated patients were roughly 62% male and roughly 40% female, with a mean age of approximately 38 years. Prior to enrollment, standard therapy consisting of radiotherapy alone, temozolomide alone, or radiochemotherapy with temozolomide had been administered to patients, with the combination being received by most patients. Six visits were used for peripheral blood collection: V03 (baseline), V05, V07, V10, V12 and V13. Longitudinal TCRB deep sequencing was done for 25 to 30 treated patients, wherever samples were available for exploratory analyses.

Receptor libraries were prepared by the immunoSEQ multiplex PCR assay. The hsTCRB Kit was used according to the manufacturer's protocol to amplify rearranged TCR beta chain sequences. An Illumina MiSeq was used to sequence the TCRB libraries. In the original analysis: Demultiplexing, trimming and gene mapping were performed with the kit vendor's proprietary platform. Entries here come from immuneACCESS through TCRdb and include only in-frame sequences with V and J called. Some clones fail to appear in such tables; in the studies checked, an unresolved V gene covers under half of the shortfall, and the cause of the remainder is unknown. V, J and clone size were drawn from that table, and D and trimming were deduced from the DNA. The sample table records 50,000 to 60,000 clones; around 78% of these occur just once. The ten largest clones represent roughly 5.6% of the sample. CDR1 and CDR2 were assigned from the germline V gene as SNHLY and FYNNEI. Trimming removed 3 bases from V and 10 bases from J; the gene matches leave 9 bases unexplained. The CDR3 holds 13 amino acids from the cysteine to the phenylalanine. Here the CDR3 DNA is all that survives: 39 bases in frame from base 1.

To note about this clone: There is no known antigen for this receptor. Base qualities were left out, and no much larger clone turns up one base away.

Explained via the paper, the time point label denotes: week 5, during vaccination. A 20-mer mutant IDH1 peptide at 300 micrograms in Montanide made up each vaccine dose, which was injected subcutaneously together with topical imiquimod. All donors had newly diagnosed IDH1-mutant astrocytomas of WHO grade 3 or 4 that showed loss of nuclear ATRX. The samples were drawn from NOA16, a multicentre, single-arm, open-label phase I trial in Germany that tested a mutant IDH1 peptide vaccine in humans for the first time. The DNeasy Blood and Tissue Kit was used to extract genomic DNA from EDTA blood for TCRB sequencing. Results the study describes overall, beyond this receptor: Immune responses induced by the vaccine were seen in over 90% of patients across multiple MHC alleles. PBMC samples for TCRB deep sequencing were selected based on availability. It was noted by the authors that analyses of patient blood samples could not be reproduced owing to sample limitations. Pseudoprogression appeared unrelated to alterations in the top peripheral T cell clonotypes detected by TCRB sequencing.

The sample consisted of PBMCs, taken from a glioma patient whose treatment included an IDH1 peptide vaccine. The V and J segments used are TRBV2 and TRBJ2-7; TRBD1 matches 7 bases in the middle. The TCR originated in a middle-aged man with glioma. The CDR3 region reads CASSDGTAREQYF. Read as DNA, the sequence is TGTGCCAGCAGTGACGGGACAGCCAGAGAACAGTACTTC.